The subject of this entry is one T cell receptor beta chain. The antigen remains unidentified. This sample is drawn from a study of beta chain features in type 1 diabetes. Study-wide background: The study examined roughly 100 million sorted cells across all samples.

The CDR3 is 15 amino acids. J gave up 7 bases and V 7 bases, and 7 bases lay outside the gene matches. Germline CDR1 reads MNHEY; CDR2 reads SMNVEV (reference sequence). Sorted populations were all over 95% pure. General study results and limits: In these data, an HLA type influence on TCRB rearrangement remained unresolved. The study found that naive, central memory and Treg TCRB repertoires appeared more similar in patients than in healthy donors.

The sequenced template was cDNA made from the entire isolated RNA. Generated by immunoSEQ multiplex PCR, the TCRdb table keeps only in-frame clones and is missing some. This sample has about 470,000 clones, with approximately 31% found just once. The source of this sequence is a man aged 18 to 30 in good health. V usage is TRBV27 and J usage is TRBJ2-1; 13 bases agree with TRBD2. Sequenced: naive CD4+ T cells from blood. The DNA of the CDR3 is TGTGCCAGCACAAAGGGACTAGCGGGAAGGAATGAGCAGTTCTTC. Translating it yields CASTKGLAGRNEQFF.